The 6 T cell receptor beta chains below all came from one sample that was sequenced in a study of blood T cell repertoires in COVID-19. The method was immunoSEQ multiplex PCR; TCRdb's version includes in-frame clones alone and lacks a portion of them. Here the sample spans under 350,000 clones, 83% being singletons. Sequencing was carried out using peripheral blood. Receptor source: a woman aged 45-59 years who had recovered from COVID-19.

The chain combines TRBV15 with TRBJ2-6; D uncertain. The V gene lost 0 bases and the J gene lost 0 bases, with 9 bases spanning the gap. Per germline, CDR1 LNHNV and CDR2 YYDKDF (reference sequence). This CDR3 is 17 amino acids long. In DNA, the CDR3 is TGTGCCACCAGCAGAGAGGCAGGTAGCTCTGGGGCCAACGTCCTGACTTTC. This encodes CATSREAGSSGANVLTF.

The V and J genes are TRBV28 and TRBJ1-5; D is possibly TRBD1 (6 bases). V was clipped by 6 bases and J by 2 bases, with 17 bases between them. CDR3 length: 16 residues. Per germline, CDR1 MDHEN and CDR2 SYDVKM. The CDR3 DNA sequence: TGTGCCAGCAGCTCCTGGACAGTCTCGGGCAATCAGCCCCAGCATTTT. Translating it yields CASSSWTVSGNQPQHF.

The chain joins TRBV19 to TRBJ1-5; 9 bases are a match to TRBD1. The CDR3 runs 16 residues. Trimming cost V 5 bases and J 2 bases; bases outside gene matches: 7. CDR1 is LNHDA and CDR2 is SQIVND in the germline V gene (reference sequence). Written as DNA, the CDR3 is TGTGCCAGTAGTGGATGGACAGGGGATCGCAATCAGCCCCAGCATTTT. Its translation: CASSGWTGDRNQPQHF. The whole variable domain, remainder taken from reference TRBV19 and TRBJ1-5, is DGGITQSPKYLFRKEGQNVTLSCEQNLNHDAMYWYRQDPGQGLRLIYYSQIVNDFQKGDIAEGYSVSREKKESFPLTVTSAQKNPTAFYLCASSGWTGDRNQPQHFGDGTRLSIL.

The CDR3 DNA is TGTGCCAGCAGTCCAACGGGACTCCGGGGGGAGCAGTACTTC. Protein sequence: CASSPTGLRGEQYF. V gene TRBV27 combines with J gene TRBJ2-7; D might be TRBD2 (6 bases). Germline CDR1 reads MNHEY; CDR2 reads SMNVEV (reference sequence). This CDR3 spans 14 amino acids. V lost 5 bases and J lost 7, with 18 bases in between.

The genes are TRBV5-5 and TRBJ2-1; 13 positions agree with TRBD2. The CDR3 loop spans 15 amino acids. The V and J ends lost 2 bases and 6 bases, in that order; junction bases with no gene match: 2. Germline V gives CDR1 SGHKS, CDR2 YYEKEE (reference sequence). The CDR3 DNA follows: TGTGCCAGCAGCTTACTAGCGGGAGGGTTCAATGAGCAGTTCTTC. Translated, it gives CASSLLAGGFNEQFF. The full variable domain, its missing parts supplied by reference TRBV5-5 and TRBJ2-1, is DAGVTQSPTHLIKTRGQQVTLRCSPISGHKSVSWYQQVLGQGPQFIFQYYEKEERGRGNFPDRFSARQFPNYSSELNVNALLLGDSALYLCASSLLAGGFNEQFFGPGTRLTVL.

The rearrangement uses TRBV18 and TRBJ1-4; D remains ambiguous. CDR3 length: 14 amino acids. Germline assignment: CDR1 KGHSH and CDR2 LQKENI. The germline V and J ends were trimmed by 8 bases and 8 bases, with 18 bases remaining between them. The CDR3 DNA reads TGTGCCAGCGCTCGGGGTGGAGGTCGAGAAAAACTGTTTTTT. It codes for CASARGGGREKLFF.